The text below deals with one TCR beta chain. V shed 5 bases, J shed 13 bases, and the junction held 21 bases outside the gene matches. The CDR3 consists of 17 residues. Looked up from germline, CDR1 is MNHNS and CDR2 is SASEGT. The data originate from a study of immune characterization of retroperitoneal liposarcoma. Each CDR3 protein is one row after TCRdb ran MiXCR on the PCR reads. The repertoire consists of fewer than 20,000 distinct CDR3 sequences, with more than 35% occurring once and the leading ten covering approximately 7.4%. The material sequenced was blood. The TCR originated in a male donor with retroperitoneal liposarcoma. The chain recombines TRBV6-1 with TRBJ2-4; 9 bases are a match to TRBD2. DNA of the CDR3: TGTGCCAGCAGTTCCCGCCGGAAGCTAGCGGGGTACAATGAGCAGTACTTC. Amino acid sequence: CASSSRRKLAGYNEQYF.